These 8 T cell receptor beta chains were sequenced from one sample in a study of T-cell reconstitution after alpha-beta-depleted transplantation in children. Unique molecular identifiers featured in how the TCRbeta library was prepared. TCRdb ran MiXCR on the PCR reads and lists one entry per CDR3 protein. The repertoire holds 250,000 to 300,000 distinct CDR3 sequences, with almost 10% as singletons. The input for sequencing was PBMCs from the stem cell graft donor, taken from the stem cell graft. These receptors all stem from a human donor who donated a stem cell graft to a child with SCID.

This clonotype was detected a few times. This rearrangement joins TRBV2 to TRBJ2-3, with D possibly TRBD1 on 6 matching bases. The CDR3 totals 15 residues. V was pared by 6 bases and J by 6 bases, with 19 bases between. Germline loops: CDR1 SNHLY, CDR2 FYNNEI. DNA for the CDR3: TGTGCCAGCAGGCCTTCAGCTCTGGGGGCTGATACGCAGTATTTT. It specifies CASRPSALGADTQYF.

The CDR3 sequence is CASSLAGRQFF. Written as DNA, the CDR3 is TGTGCCAGTTCCCTAGCGGGTAGGCAGTTCTTC. The chain links TRBV3-1 to TRBJ2-1, with 8 bases identical to TRBD2. CDR3 length: 11 residues. Germline V gene sequence: CDR1 LGHDT, CDR2 YNNKEL (reference sequence). With V trimmed by 9 bases and J by 12 bases, 7 bases remained unmatched.

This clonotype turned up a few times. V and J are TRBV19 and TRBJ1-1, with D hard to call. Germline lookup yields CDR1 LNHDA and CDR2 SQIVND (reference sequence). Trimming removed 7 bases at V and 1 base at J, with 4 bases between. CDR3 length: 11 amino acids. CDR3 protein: CASNRNTEAFF. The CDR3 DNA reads TGTGCCAGTAATCGGAACACTGAAGCTTTCTTT.

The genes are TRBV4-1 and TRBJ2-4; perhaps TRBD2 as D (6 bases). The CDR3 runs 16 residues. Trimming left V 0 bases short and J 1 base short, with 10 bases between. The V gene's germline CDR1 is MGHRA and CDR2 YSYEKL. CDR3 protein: CASSQDEEGAKNIQYF. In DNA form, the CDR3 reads TGCGCCAGCAGCCAAGATGAGGAGGGGGCCAAAAACATTCAGTACTTC.

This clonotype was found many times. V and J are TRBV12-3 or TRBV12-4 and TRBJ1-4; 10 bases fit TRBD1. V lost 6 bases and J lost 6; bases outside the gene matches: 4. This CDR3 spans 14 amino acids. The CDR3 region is CASRRQGAYEKLFF. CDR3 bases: TGTGCCAGCAGGAGACAGGGGGCTTATGAAAAACTGTTTTTT.

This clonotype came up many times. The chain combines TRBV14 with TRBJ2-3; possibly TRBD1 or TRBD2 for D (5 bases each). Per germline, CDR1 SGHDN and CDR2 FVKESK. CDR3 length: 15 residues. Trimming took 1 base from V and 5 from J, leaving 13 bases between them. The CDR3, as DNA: TGTGCCAGCAGCCAAGGGGGGTTCTTCATAGATACGCAGTATTTT. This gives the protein CASSQGGFFIDTQYF.

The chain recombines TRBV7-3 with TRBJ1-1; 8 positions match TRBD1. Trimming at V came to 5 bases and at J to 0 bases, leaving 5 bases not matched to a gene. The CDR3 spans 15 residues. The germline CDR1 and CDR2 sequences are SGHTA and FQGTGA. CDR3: CASSLRQGMNTEAFF. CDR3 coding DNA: TGTGCCAGCAGCCTCCGACAGGGGATGAACACTGAAGCTTTCTTT. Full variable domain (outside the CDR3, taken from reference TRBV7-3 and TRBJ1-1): GAGVSQTPSNKVTEKGKYVELRCDPISGHTALYWYRQSLGQGPEFLIYFQGTGAADDSGLPNDRFFAVRPEGSVSTLKIQRTERGDSAVYLCASSLRQGMNTEAFFGQGTRLTVV.

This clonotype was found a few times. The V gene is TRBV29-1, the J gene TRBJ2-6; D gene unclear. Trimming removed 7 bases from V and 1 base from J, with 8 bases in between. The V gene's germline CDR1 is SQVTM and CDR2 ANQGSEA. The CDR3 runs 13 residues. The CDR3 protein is CSATASGANVLTF. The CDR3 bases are TGCAGCGCTACAGCGTCTGGGGCCAACGTCCTGACTTTC.